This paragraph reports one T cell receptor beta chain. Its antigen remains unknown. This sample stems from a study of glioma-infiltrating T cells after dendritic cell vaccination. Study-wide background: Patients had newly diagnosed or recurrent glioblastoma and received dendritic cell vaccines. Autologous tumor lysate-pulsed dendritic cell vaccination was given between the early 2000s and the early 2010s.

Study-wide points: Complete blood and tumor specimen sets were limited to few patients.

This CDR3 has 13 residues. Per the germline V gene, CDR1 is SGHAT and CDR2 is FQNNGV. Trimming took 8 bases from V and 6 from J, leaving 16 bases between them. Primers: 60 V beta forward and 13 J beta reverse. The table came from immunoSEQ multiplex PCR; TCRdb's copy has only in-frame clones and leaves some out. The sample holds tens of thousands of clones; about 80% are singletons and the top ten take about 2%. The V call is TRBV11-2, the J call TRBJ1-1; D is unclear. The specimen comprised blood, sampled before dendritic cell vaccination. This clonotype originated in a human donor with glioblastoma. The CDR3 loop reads CASSPFSPAEAFF. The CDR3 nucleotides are TGTGCCAGCTCCCCCTTTAGCCCTGCTGAAGCTTTCTTT.